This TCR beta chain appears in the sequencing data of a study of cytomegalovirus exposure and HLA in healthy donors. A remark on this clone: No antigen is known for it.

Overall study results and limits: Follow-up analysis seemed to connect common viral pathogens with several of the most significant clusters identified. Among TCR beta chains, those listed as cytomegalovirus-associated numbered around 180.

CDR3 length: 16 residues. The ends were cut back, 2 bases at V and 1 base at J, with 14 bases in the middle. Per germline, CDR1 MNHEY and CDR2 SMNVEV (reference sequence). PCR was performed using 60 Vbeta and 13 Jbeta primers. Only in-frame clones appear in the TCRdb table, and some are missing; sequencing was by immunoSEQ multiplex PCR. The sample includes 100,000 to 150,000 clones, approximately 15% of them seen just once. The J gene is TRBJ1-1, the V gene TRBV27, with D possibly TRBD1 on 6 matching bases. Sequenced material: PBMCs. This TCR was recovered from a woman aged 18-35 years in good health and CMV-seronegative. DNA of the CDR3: TGTGCCAGCAGTTTACGGGCAGGGGTAGGGAACACTGAAGCTTTCTTT. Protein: CASSLRAGVGNTEAFF.